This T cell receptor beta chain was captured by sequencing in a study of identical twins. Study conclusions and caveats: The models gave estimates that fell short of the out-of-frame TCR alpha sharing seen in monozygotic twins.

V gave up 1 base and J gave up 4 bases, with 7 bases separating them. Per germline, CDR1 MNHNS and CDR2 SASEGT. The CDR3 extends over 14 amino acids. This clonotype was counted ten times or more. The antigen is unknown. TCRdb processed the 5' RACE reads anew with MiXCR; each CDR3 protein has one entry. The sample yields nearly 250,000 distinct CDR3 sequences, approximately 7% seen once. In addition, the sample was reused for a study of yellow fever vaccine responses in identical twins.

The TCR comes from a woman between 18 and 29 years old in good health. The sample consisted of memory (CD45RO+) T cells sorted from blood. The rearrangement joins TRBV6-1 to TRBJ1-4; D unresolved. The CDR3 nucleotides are TGTGCCAGCAGTGAAGTGGGCAGTAATGAAAAACTGTTTTTT. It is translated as CASSEVGSNEKLFF.